Below are 13 T cell receptor beta chains sequenced from a single sample in a study of metastatic and nonmetastatic thyroid tumors. Patients underwent thyroid surgery, and none had received any treatment before it. TCRdb re-called clones from the PCR reads using MiXCR. The top ten hold 16% of the sample, which has approximately 38,000 clones, around a third seen once. The material sequenced was tumor tissue. All receptors come from a female donor with papillary thyroid cancer or a benign thyroid nodule (not recorded which). Some clones in this sample may be carry-over from other donors' samples.

This clone has just a few counts. The chain couples TRBV27 to TRBJ2-1; D unclear. Trimming took off 0 bases at V and 6 bases at J, with 6 bases between the two ends. CDR1 is MNHEY and CDR2 is SMNVEV in the germline V gene (reference sequence). The CDR3 spans 13 residues. CDR3 coding DNA: TGTGCCAGCAGTTTATCGGGTTCCAATGAGCAGTTCTTC. Amino acid sequence: CASSLSGSNEQFF.

The chain recombines TRBV6-1 with TRBJ2-7; D remains unclear. Trimming removed 6 bases from V and 0 bases from J, with 12 bases in between. CDR1 is MNHNS, CDR2 SASEGT, per germline. The CDR3 totals 14 residues. The DNA of the CDR3 is TGTGCCAGCAGCCTAGATCACCCCTCCTACGAGCAGTACTTC. Translation: CASSLDHPSYEQYF.

This clone was observed a handful of times. V gene TRBV6-5 combines with J gene TRBJ2-7; D tentatively fits TRBD1 or TRBD2 (5 bases each). CDR3 length equals 14 residues. Germline-derived CDR1 and CDR2 are MNHEY and SVGAGI. V lost 5 bases and J lost 9, with 20 bases in between. As DNA, the CDR3 is TGTGCCAGCAGTAGCTCGGGGACCCCCATCGGGCAGTACTTC. It yields the protein CASSSSGTPIGQYF.

The V and J genes are TRBV20-1 and TRBJ2-5; possible D gene TRBD1, 6 bases. The CDR3 is 14 amino acids. V lost 0 bases, J lost 0 bases, and 8 bases lay in between. The V gene's germline CDR1 is DFQATT and CDR2 SNEGSKA (reference sequence). The chain's CDR3 is CSAREAGDQETQYF. In nucleotides, the CDR3 is TGCAGTGCTAGAGAGGCAGGGGACCAAGAGACCCAGTACTTC.

CDR3 loop: CASSWGRFYEQYF. The CDR3 region has the DNA TGTGCCAGCAGTTGGGGGCGGTTCTACGAGCAGTACTTC. The chain recombines TRBV6-2 or TRBV6-3 with TRBJ2-7, with D perhaps matching TRBD1 (6 bases). The CDR3 is made up of 13 amino acids. Trimming took 4 bases from V and 3 from J, leaving 10 bases between them. Germline V CDR1 and CDR2: MNHEY, SVGEGT.

The chain carries TRBV6-2 or TRBV6-3 and TRBJ2-6; no clear D. The germline V and J ends were trimmed by 7 bases and 4 bases, with 26 bases remaining between them. The V gene's germline CDR1 is MNHEY and CDR2 SVGEGT. There are 19 residues in the CDR3. In DNA form, the CDR3 reads TGTGCCAGCAATAAGAGTCCCAGGAGACCCTTGACGGGGGCCAACGTCCTGACTTTC. Protein: CASNKSPRRPLTGANVLTF.

The chain combines TRBV20-1 with TRBJ2-3; 7 bases match TRBD1. Germline V gives CDR1 DFQATT, CDR2 SNEGSKA (reference sequence). The CDR3 covers 11 residues. V lost 2 bases, J lost 11 bases, and 4 bases stayed unmatched. The CDR3, as DNA: TGCAGTGCTAGAAGGGGGCAGAAGCAGTATTTT. Its translation is CSARRGQKQYF.

The chain joins TRBV20-1 to TRBJ2-1; 8 nucleotides line up with TRBD2. Germline values: CDR1 DFQATT, CDR2 SNEGSKA (reference sequence). Trimming at V came to 0 bases and at J to 6 bases, leaving 13 bases not matched to a gene. The CDR3 is 17 residues long. CDR3 in amino acids: CSARDLTSGDGGNEQFF. The DNA of the CDR3 is TGCAGTGCTAGAGATTTAACTAGCGGAGATGGGGGCAATGAGCAGTTCTTC.

The chain has TRBV30 and TRBJ1-6; TRBD1 matches at 10 bases. The germline CDR1 and CDR2 sequences are GTSNPN and SVGIG (reference sequence). Germline trimming cut 3 bases from V and 14 bases from J; bases unmatched to any gene: 16. This CDR3 has 16 amino acids. CDR3 region: CAWRYDRGQPRASLHF. The CDR3 DNA is TGTGCCTGGAGATATGACAGGGGGCAGCCTCGGGCGTCCCTCCACTTT.

This clone appeared a single time. The CDR3 sequence: CASSLLARGDTEAFF. The DNA for the CDR3 is TGTGCCAGCAGCTTATTGGCGAGAGGCGACACTGAAGCTTTCTTT. V and J are TRBV11-2 and TRBJ1-1; D is uncertain. CDR3 length: 15 residues. Trimming took 2 bases from V and 3 from J, leaving 13 bases between them. Germline V gene lookup returns CDR1 SGHAT and CDR2 FQNNGV.

The chain is built from TRBV6-5 and TRBJ1-6; no firm D call. The germline V gene encodes CDR1 MNHEY and CDR2 SVGAGI. V lost 0 bases, J lost 8 bases, and 8 bases lay in between. The CDR3 spans 14 residues. Written as DNA, the CDR3 is TGTGCCAGCAGTTACTCGAGTCGGCATTCACCCCTCCACTTT. Amino acids: CASSYSSRHSPLHF.

This sequence joins TRBV6-1 and TRBJ2-1, with D perhaps being TRBD1 or TRBD2 (5 bases each). Germline CDR1 and CDR2: MNHNS and SASEGT. This CDR3 contains 14 residues. V lost 0 bases and J 4 bases, leaving 7 bases between the germline ends. The CDR3 coding sequence is TGTGCCAGCAGTGAAGCGTGGGGGTACAATGAGCAGTTCTTC. Translation gives CASSEAWGYNEQFF.

This clone showed up just a few times. The DNA of the CDR3 is TGTGCCACCAGACCCGACAGAAGTGACTATGGCTACACCTTC. Translating gives CATRPDRSDYGYTF. The chain joins TRBV28 to TRBJ1-2; TRBD1 is a possible D gene (5 bases). With 10 bases removed from V and 3 bases from J, the gap between germline ends came to 18 bases. The germline CDR1 and CDR2 sequences are MDHEN and SYDVKM. The length of the CDR3 is 14 residues.